This is a list of T cell receptor beta chains from one sample in a study of cytomegalovirus exposure and HLA in healthy donors. The method was immunoSEQ multiplex PCR; TCRdb's version includes in-frame clones alone and lacks a portion of them. The profile shows 200,000 to 250,000 clones, over 65% of them singletons. Sequenced sample: PBMCs. These receptors originate from a woman between 55 and 75 years old in good health and CMV-seropositive. CDR3s include the opening cysteine and the closing phenylalanine or tryptophan. A D gene is named only where the DNA matches it firmly. Clone sizes are given selectively: once, few, many, or a class where the clone is expanded.

clone_size: NA
d_call: NA
v_call: TRBV27
j_call: TRBJ1-1
cdr3_nt: TGTGCCAGCCGACAACAGGAGGGATCACCTCAAGCTTTCTTT
cdr3_aa: CASRQQEGSPQAFF

clone_size: NA
d_call: TRBD1
v_call: TRBV29-1
j_call: TRBJ1-1
cdr3_nt: TGCAGCGCCCTCCGGGGACAGGGTAACACTGAAGCTTTCTTT
cdr3_aa: CSALRGQGNTEAFF

clone_size: NA
d_call: TRBD1
v_call: TRBV29-1
j_call: TRBJ2-5
cdr3_nt: TGCAGCGTGGACGAAAACAGGGGAAGAGAGACCCAGTACTTC
cdr3_aa: CSVDENRGRETQYF

clone_size: NA
d_call: TRBD2
v_call: TRBV6-6
j_call: TRBJ2-5
cdr3_nt: TGTGCCAGCAGTTCCTTGGGAGCGGGGGAAGAGACCCAGTACTTC
cdr3_aa: CASSSLGAGEETQYF

clone_size: NA
d_call: TRBD1
v_call: TRBV5-1
j_call: TRBJ2-3
cdr3_nt: TGCGCCAGCAGCTTGATGTCAGGGGGAAGGATTAGCACAGATACGCAGTATTTT
cdr3_aa: CASSLMSGGRISTDTQYF

clone_size: NA
d_call: NA
v_call: TRBV5-7
j_call: TRBJ1-2
cdr3_nt: TGTGCCAGCCGCGCAGCTTGGACACATCGAGGCTACACCTTC
cdr3_aa: CASRAAWTHRGYTF

clone_size: NA
d_call: TRBD1
v_call: TRBV11-3
j_call: TRBJ2-2
cdr3_nt: TGTGCCAGCAGCTTTCAGGGGGCCGGGGAGCTGTTTTTT
cdr3_aa: CASSFQGAGELFF

clone_size: NA
d_call: TRBD2
v_call: TRBV5-1
j_call: TRBJ2-3
cdr3_nt: TGCGCCAGCAGCCGGGGACTAGCGGGAGAAACGGGTACGCAGTATTTT
cdr3_aa: CASSRGLAGETGTQYF

clone_size: NA
d_call: TRBD2
v_call: TRBV2
j_call: TRBJ2-2
cdr3_nt: TGTGCCAGCAGTGGGGGGGGTCGTCGGGGGGAGCTGTTTTTT
cdr3_aa: CASSGGGRRGELFF

clone_size: NA
d_call: NA
v_call: TRBV5-1
j_call: TRBJ2-7
cdr3_nt: TGCGCCAGCAGTACCCAGGGAATCCACGAGCAGTACTTC
cdr3_aa: CASSTQGIHEQYF

clone_size: NA
d_call: TRBD2
v_call: TRBV2
j_call: TRBJ2-3
cdr3_nt: TGTGCCAGCAGTGAATGGCGGGGGGGCCGTACAGATACGCAGTATTTT
cdr3_aa: CASSEWRGGRTDTQYF

clone_size: NA
d_call: TRBD1
v_call: TRBV28
j_call: TRBJ1-2
cdr3_nt: TGTGCCAGCAGTGGACAGGGTCAGGGCTACACCTTC
cdr3_aa: CASSGQGQGYTF

clone_size: few
d_call: NA
v_call: TRBV19
j_call: TRBJ1-3
cdr3_nt: TGTGCCAGTAGGCAGTACACAGGTGCCGGAAACACCATATATTTT
cdr3_aa: CASRQYTGAGNTIYF

clone_size: NA
d_call: NA
v_call: TRBV19
j_call: TRBJ1-6
cdr3_nt: TGTGCCAGTAGTAGGACTCAAACTTCACCCCTCCACTTT
cdr3_aa: CASSRTQTSPLHF

clone_size: NA
d_call: TRBD2
v_call: TRBV7-2
j_call: TRBJ2-7
cdr3_nt: TGTGCCAGCAGCTCAGTCAGCGGGGGGTTCTCCTACGAGCAGTACTTC
cdr3_aa: CASSSVSGGFSYEQYF

clone_size: NA
d_call: TRBD2
v_call: TRBV6-6
j_call: TRBJ2-4
cdr3_nt: TGTGCCAGCAGTTACGGCGGGGGAGCCAAAAACATTCAGTACTTC
cdr3_aa: CASSYGGGAKNIQYF

clone_size: NA
d_call: TRBD1
v_call: TRBV28
j_call: TRBJ1-2
cdr3_nt: TGTGCCAGCAGTTCCAGACGCAGGGGGAATGGCTACACCTTC
cdr3_aa: CASSSRRRGNGYTF

clone_size: once
d_call: TRBD1
v_call: TRBV7-9
j_call: TRBJ1-2
cdr3_nt: TGTGCCAGCAGCTTAAGGACAGGGGCTAACTATGGCTACACCTTC
cdr3_aa: CASSLRTGANYGYTF

clone_size: NA
d_call: TRBD1
v_call: TRBV23-1
j_call: TRBJ1-2
cdr3_nt: TGCGCCAGCAGTGGGGACAGACTCAACTATGGCTACACCTTC
cdr3_aa: CASSGDRLNYGYTF

clone_size: NA
d_call: TRBD2
v_call: TRBV7-2
j_call: TRBJ2-1
cdr3_nt: TGTGCCAGCAGGCATGCCGGGACTAGCTACAATGAGCAGTTCTTC
cdr3_aa: CASRHAGTSYNEQFF

clone_size: NA
d_call: TRBD2
v_call: TRBV13
j_call: TRBJ2-3
cdr3_nt: TGTGCCAGCACCCTAGCAGGGACTAGGAGCACAGATACGCAGTATTTT
cdr3_aa: CASTLAGTRSTDTQYF

clone_size: NA
d_call: NA
v_call: TRBV6-1
j_call: TRBJ1-3
cdr3_nt: TGTGCCAGCAGTGAATTGGCCAACTCTGGAAACACCATATATTTT
cdr3_aa: CASSELANSGNTIYF

clone_size: NA
d_call: TRBD2
v_call: TRBV5-1
j_call: TRBJ2-3
cdr3_nt: TGCGCCAGCAGCTTTGCGGGGGGAGGCACAGATACGCAGTATTTT
cdr3_aa: CASSFAGGGTDTQYF

clone_size: NA
d_call: NA
v_call: TRBV1
j_call: TRBJ2-5
cdr3_nt: TGCACCAGCAGCCACCCCGGGGACTACCGCGGGACCCAGTACTTC
cdr3_aa: CTSSHPGDYRGTQYF

clone_size: NA
d_call: NA
v_call: TRBV14
j_call: TRBJ2-7
cdr3_nt: TGTGCCAGCAGCCAAGATGGGACTGAGCAGTACTTC
cdr3_aa: CASSQDGTEQYF

clone_size: few
d_call: NA
v_call: TRBV7-2
j_call: TRBJ1-1
cdr3_nt: TGTGCCAGCAGCCCCCGACAGGTTAACACTGAAGCTTTCTTT
cdr3_aa: CASSPRQVNTEAFF

clone_size: NA
d_call: NA
v_call: TRBV7-9
j_call: TRBJ1-1
cdr3_nt: TGTTCCAGCAGCTTACCTCGCACTGAAGCTTTCTTT
cdr3_aa: CSSSLPRTEAFF

clone_size: NA
d_call: NA
v_call: TRBV9
j_call: TRBJ2-2
cdr3_nt: TGTGCCAGCAGCGCCCGCGGGGGCCCGAACACCGGGGAGCTGTTTTTT
cdr3_aa: CASSARGGPNTGELFF

clone_size: NA
d_call: TRBD1
v_call: TRBV5-4
j_call: TRBJ2-1
cdr3_nt: TGTGCCAGCAGCTTCCAGGGGGTCAATGAGCAGTTCTTC
cdr3_aa: CASSFQGVNEQFF

clone_size: NA
d_call: NA
v_call: TRBV7-2
j_call: TRBJ1-6
cdr3_nt: TGTGCCAGCAGCCCAGGGTCCAATAATTCACCCCTCCACTTT
cdr3_aa: CASSPGSNNSPLHF

clone_size: NA
d_call: TRBD1
v_call: TRBV5-4
j_call: TRBJ1-2
cdr3_nt: TGTGCCAGCAGCCAGACAGGGGGATACCATGGCTACACCTTC
cdr3_aa: CASSQTGGYHGYTF

clone_size: NA
d_call: NA
v_call: TRBV7-2
j_call: TRBJ1-1
cdr3_nt: TGTGCCAGCAGCCTGACAGTACCCGAAGCTTTCTTT
cdr3_aa: CASSLTVPEAFF

clone_size: NA
d_call: TRBD1
v_call: TRBV6-6
j_call: TRBJ1-1
cdr3_nt: TGTGCCAGCCTCTCCGGGACAGGGGGCACCACTGAAGCTTTCTTT
cdr3_aa: CASLSGTGGTTEAFF

clone_size: few
d_call: NA
v_call: TRBV25-1
j_call: TRBJ1-1
cdr3_nt: TGTGCCAGCAGTGAGCTACTTAACAGGGCTGAAGCTTTCTTT
cdr3_aa: CASSELLNRAEAFF

clone_size: NA
d_call: NA
v_call: TRBV5-4
j_call: TRBJ2-7
cdr3_nt: TGTGCCAGCAGCTTGCGCCTAGCCGACTCTAACGAGCAGTACTTC
cdr3_aa: CASSLRLADSNEQYF

clone_size: NA
d_call: NA
v_call: TRBV14
j_call: TRBJ1-2
cdr3_nt: TGTGCCAGCAGCCAAGGGGCGGGTGATGGCTACACCTTC
cdr3_aa: CASSQGAGDGYTF

clone_size: NA
d_call: TRBD1
v_call: TRBV5-4
j_call: TRBJ1-6
cdr3_nt: TGTGCCAGCAGCTTGGACTCCGGGACAGGGGTTTCACCCCTCCACTTT
cdr3_aa: CASSLDSGTGVSPLHF

clone_size: NA
d_call: NA
v_call: TRBV7-9
j_call: TRBJ1-3
cdr3_nt: TGTGCCAGCAGCCACGGGACTGATGGAAACACCATATATTTT
cdr3_aa: CASSHGTDGNTIYF

clone_size: NA
d_call: NA
v_call: TRBV18
j_call: TRBJ1-5
cdr3_nt: TGTGCCAGCTCACAGGGAAGCGGGGATCAGCCCCAGCATTTT
cdr3_aa: CASSQGSGDQPQHF

clone_size: NA
d_call: TRBD1
v_call: TRBV11-2
j_call: TRBJ2-7
cdr3_nt: TGTGCCAGCAGCTCCCCCCCCGGGACAGGGTCAATCTCTCGGGAGCAGTACTTC
cdr3_aa: CASSSPPGTGSISREQYF

clone_size: NA
d_call: NA
v_call: TRBV5-1
j_call: TRBJ1-2
cdr3_nt: TGCGCCAGCAGCTCCGACAGGTCGAACTATGGCTACACCTTC
cdr3_aa: CASSSDRSNYGYTF

clone_size: once
d_call: TRBD1
v_call: TRBV19
j_call: TRBJ2-7
cdr3_nt: TGTGCCAGTAGTATTCTACAGGGGGGAGACTACGAGCAGTACTTC
cdr3_aa: CASSILQGGDYEQYF

clone_size: NA
d_call: TRBD1
v_call: TRBV19
j_call: TRBJ2-7
cdr3_nt: TGTGCCAGTAGTATCCGGGACAGGGTCAACGAGCAGTACTTC
cdr3_aa: CASSIRDRVNEQYF

clone_size: few
d_call: NA
v_call: TRBV2
j_call: TRBJ2-2
cdr3_nt: TGTGCCAGCAGTGACAGGGGGGCACCCGGGGAGCTGTTTTTT
cdr3_aa: CASSDRGAPGELFF

clone_size: NA
d_call: NA
v_call: TRBV28
j_call: TRBJ1-3
cdr3_nt: TGTGCCAGCAGCCTACTGTCCCCCGGGAACACCATATATTTT
cdr3_aa: CASSLLSPGNTIYF

clone_size: NA
d_call: NA
v_call: TRBV27
j_call: TRBJ1-2
cdr3_nt: TGTGCCAGCAGTTTAAATGAGGGCTATGGCTACACCTTC
cdr3_aa: CASSLNEGYGYTF